This entry features one T cell receptor (beta chain) sequence. Its target is unknown. This specimen comes from a study of tumor-infiltrating lymphocytes in localized non-small cell lung cancer. Study context: From each patient, both tumor and uninvolved lung, non-adjacent to tumor, were sampled.

Only in-frame clones appear in the TCRdb table, and some are missing; sequencing was by immunoSEQ multiplex PCR. Of more than 8,500 clones in the sample, 81% were seen once. The CDR3 sequence is 16 residues long. V lost 3 bases and J lost 3; bases outside the gene matches: 2. The germline gives CDR1 LNHNV, CDR2 YYDKDF (reference sequence). Points from the study as a whole: Different pieces of the same tissue went to different assays, confounding technical variation with intratumor heterogeneity. No T-cell fraction difference was seen between IM1 and IM2 tumors.

The chain couples TRBV15 to TRBJ2-2; 12 bases fit TRBD2. The origin of this receptor is a human donor with non-small cell lung cancer. The sequenced sample was uninvolved lung tissue not adjacent to the tumor. The CDR3 region is CATSRRLAGDTGELFF. CDR3 nucleotides: TGTGCCACCAGCAGGCGACTAGCGGGAGACACCGGGGAGCTGTTTTTT.